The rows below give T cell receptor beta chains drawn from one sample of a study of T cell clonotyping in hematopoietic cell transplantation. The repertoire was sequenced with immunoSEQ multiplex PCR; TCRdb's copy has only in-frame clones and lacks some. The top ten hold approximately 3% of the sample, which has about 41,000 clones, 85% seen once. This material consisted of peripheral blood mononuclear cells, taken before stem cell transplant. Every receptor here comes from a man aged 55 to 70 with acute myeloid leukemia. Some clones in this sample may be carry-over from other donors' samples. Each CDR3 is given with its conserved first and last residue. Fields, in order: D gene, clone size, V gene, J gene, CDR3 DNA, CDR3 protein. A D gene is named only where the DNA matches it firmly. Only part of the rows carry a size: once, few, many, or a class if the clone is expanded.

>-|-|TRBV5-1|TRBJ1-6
TGCGCCAGCAGCTATTACCTGACAGGTTCTTCAAGTTCACCCCTCCACTTT
CASSYYLTGSSSSPLHF
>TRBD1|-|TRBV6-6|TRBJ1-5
TGTGCCAGCAGTGACCGGACAGGGAACCATCAGCCCCAGCATTTT
CASSDRTGNHQPQHF
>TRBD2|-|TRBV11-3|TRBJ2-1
TGTGCCAGCAGCTTAGGACTAGCGGTTAATGAGCAGTTCTTC
CASSLGLAVNEQFF
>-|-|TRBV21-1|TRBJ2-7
TGTGCCAGCAGCAAATATTCGGGGCCTTCATTTACCTACGAGCAGTACTTC
CASSKYSGPSFTYEQYF
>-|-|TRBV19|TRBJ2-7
TGTGCCAGTAGTAGTCAGACACGCTCCTACGAGCAGTACTTC
CASSSQTRSYEQYF
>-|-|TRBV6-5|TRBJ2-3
TGTGCCAGCACCCCGGGGTCAGGGGGCACAGATACGCAGTATTTT
CASTPGSGGTDTQYF
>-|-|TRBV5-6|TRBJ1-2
TGTGCCAGCAGCAGGCGAGCATACTATGGCTACACCTTC
CASSRRAYYGYTF
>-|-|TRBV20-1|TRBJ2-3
TGCAGTGCCCGGGGACCTAGAGCGCAGTATTTT
CSARGPRAQYF
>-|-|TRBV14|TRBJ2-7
TGTGCCAGCAGCCGCCCAGGACTTATCTACGAGCAGTACTTC
CASSRPGLIYEQYF
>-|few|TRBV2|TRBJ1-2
TGTGCCAGCAAAACCCTCTATGGCTACACCTTC
CASKTLYGYTF
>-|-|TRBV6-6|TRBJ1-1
TGTGCCAGCAGTTACCCTCACGGGCTCGACACTGAAGCTTTCTTT
CASSYPHGLDTEAFF
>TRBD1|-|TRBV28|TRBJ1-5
TGTGCCAGCCAGCCCACGGGACAGGGAGATAATCAGCCCCAGCATTTT
CASQPTGQGDNQPQHF
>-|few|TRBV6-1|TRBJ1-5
TGTGCCACCGCAACCAACAACTACGATATTCAGCCCCAGCATTTT
CATATNNYDIQPQHF
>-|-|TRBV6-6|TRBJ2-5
TGTGCCGCAAGAGGGTCTCAAGAGACCCAGTACTTC
CAARGSQETQYF
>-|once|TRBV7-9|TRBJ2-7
TGTGCCAGCAGCAGATTCGACACCACTTCCTACGAGCAGTACTTC
CASSRFDTTSYEQYF
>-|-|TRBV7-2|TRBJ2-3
TGTGCCAGCGCGGGGGCGGGAGATACGCAGTATTTT
CASAGAGDTQYF
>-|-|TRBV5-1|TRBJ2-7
TGCGCCAGCAGCTTGGCCGGACGAAGATACGAGCAGTACTTC
CASSLAGRRYEQYF
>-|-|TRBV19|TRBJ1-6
TGTGCCAGTAGTATGAGCGAGGCCTCCTCCTATAATTCACCCCTCCACTTT
CASSMSEASSYNSPLHF
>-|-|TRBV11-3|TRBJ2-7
TGTGCCAGCAGCTACAAACCGGGGATCGAGCAGTACTTC
CASSYKPGIEQYF
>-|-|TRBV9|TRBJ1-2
TGTGCCAGCAGCCCTAGCAGAGGGGGTCGGGGTTATGGCTACACCTTC
CASSPSRGGRGYGYTF
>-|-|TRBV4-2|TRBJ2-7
TGTGCCAGCAGCCAAGATCGGCAAGGCTATACGAGCTCCTACGAGCAGTACTTC
CASSQDRQGYTSSYEQYF
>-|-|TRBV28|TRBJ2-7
TGTGCCAGCAGTTTTCGGGGAAGCGAGCAGTACTTC
CASSFRGSEQYF
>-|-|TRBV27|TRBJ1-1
TGTGCCAGCAGTTTAACTCGGGCAGTTCCTGAAGCTTTCTTT
CASSLTRAVPEAFF
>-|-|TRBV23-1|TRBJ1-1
TGCGCCAGCAGTCAATGCCCGGCGGCAAACACTGAAGCTTTCTTT
CASSQCPAANTEAFF
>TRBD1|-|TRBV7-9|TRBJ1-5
TGTGCCAGCAGCTTGGGAACAGGGGGACGCAATCAGCCCCAGCATTTT
CASSLGTGGRNQPQHF
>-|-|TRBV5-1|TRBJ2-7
TGCGCCAGCAGCTTGGGACTAGTCCCCTACGAGCAGTACTTC
CASSLGLVPYEQYF
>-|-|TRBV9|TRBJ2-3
TGTGCCAGCAGCGGATGGACTACATTCACAGATACGCAGTATTTT
CASSGWTTFTDTQYF
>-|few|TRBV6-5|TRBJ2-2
TGTGCCAGCAGTTACGTAACTCACACCGGGGAGCTGTTTTTT
CASSYVTHTGELFF
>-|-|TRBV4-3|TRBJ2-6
TGCGCCAGCAGCCAGGGATTTTCCGGGACGGATGGGGCCAACGTCCTGACTTTC
CASSQGFSGTDGANVLTF
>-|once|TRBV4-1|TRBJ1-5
TGCGCCAGCAGCCAAGATGGGGGTATTGGCAATCAGCCCCAGCATTTT
CASSQDGGIGNQPQHF
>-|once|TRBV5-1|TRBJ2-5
TGCGCCAGCACCCGGAGGGGGGGAGAGACCCAGTACTTC
CASTRRGGETQYF
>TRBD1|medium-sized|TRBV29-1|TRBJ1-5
TGCAGCGTTGGGGGCAGGGGGGATCAGCCCCAGCATTTT
CSVGGRGDQPQHF
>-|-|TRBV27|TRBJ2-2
TGTGCCAGCAGTTTATCTCTAGCTAGCGGGGAGCTGTTTTTT
CASSLSLASGELFF
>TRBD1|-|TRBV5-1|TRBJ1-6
TGCGCCAGCAGCCCAGACAGGGGGCTGGGATACTATAATTCACCCCTCCACTTT
CASSPDRGLGYYNSPLHF
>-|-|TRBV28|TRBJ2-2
TGTGCCAGCAGGGGACGGTACACCGGGGAGCTGTTTTTT
CASRGRYTGELFF
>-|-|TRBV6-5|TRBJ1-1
TGTGCCAGCAGTCGATTTGACAGGAACACTGAAGCTTTCTTT
CASSRFDRNTEAFF
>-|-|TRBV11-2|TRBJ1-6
TGTGCCAGCAGCTTAGATTTAGTGTGGGGAGACAGCCCCGATAATTCACCCCTCCACTTT
CASSLDLVWGDSPDNSPLHF
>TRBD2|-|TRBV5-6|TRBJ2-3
TGTGCCAGCAGCTTGTCGGCGGGGGGCACAGATACGCAGTATTTT
CASSLSAGGTDTQYF
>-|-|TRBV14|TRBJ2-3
TGTGCCAGCAGCCCTGGAGCAGATACGCAGTATTTT
CASSPGADTQYF
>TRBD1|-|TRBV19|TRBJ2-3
TGTGCCAGTAGTATCGTACAGGGGTTCAGCGTCGCGGATACGCAGTATTTT
CASSIVQGFSVADTQYF
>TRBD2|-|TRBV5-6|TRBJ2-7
TGTGCCAGCAGCTTGTTAAGCGGGGGGATAACCGAGCAGTACTTC
CASSLLSGGITEQYF